The source of this TCR beta chain is a study of CD8+ T cells in alopecia areata. Treatment denoted: oral pan-JAK inhibitor, 5-10 mg twice daily. Findings and limits, study-wide: Scalp sequencing also captures normal skin's resident alphabeta T cells.

Of note for this clone: Its antigen remains unidentified. Other DNA variants within this sample encode the same CDR3.

In each case, RNA was isolated and then reverse transcribed into cDNA as the sequencing template. Using immunoSEQ multiplex PCR, the repertoire was profiled, and TCRdb retains in-frame clones only, with some absent. This sample has approximately 180,000 clones; 53% occur once, and the top ten carry roughly a tenth. This CDR3 is built from 11 residues. Trimming took off 0 bases at V and 3 bases at J, with 3 bases between the two ends. Germline assignment: CDR1 GTSNPN and CDR2 SVGIG (reference sequence). The chain couples TRBV30 to TRBJ2-7; D not resolved. The source is a human donor with alopecia areata. The sequenced sample was CD8+ T cells sorted from blood, obtained at week 24, from a patient treated with tofacitinib. The CDR3 nucleotides read TGTGCCTGGAGTGTGGGCTACGAGCAGTACTTC. The encoded protein is CAWSVGYEQYF.